This T cell receptor (beta chain) was captured by sequencing in a study of cytomegalovirus exposure and HLA in healthy donors. The trim removed 1 base at V and 6 bases at J, leaving 10 bases unmatched. The CDR3 has 17 residues. The germline CDR1 and CDR2 sequences are KGHSH and LQKENI. Use of 60 Vbeta and 13 Jbeta primers characterized the PCR. The data were produced by immunoSEQ multiplex PCR, yet TCRdb's version contains in-frame clones alone and is incomplete. The data show about 200,000 clones, 79% seen once. Sequencing was carried out using PBMCs. This chain joins TRBV18 and TRBJ1-5; 9 bases fit TRBD1. This TCR derives from a woman in her 30s in good health and CMV-seropositive. In nucleotides, the CDR3 is TGTGCCAGCTCACCACAGACCGGGACAGGGAGTACTCAGCCCCAGCATTTT. Protein: CASSPQTGTGSTQPQHF.